The subject of this entry is one TCR beta chain. The table came from immunoSEQ multiplex PCR; TCRdb's copy has only in-frame clones and leaves some out. The sample includes some 3,500 clones, 85% to 95% seen only once; the top ten take 2.1%. These data originate in a study of tumor T cells in aggressive B-cell lymphoma. The germline V gene encodes CDR1 MNHNS and CDR2 SASEGT. V was clipped by 3 bases and J by 4 bases, with 16 bases between them. The CDR3 is made up of 17 amino acids. This sequence originates from an adult with diffuse large B cell lymphoma. V and J are TRBV6-1 and TRBJ1-6; tentative D call: TRBD1 (5 bases). Sequencing used tumor tissue. CDR3 DNA sequence: TGTGCCAGCAGTGACCCCGGGGGGGTAGGGTATAATTCACCCCTCCACTTT. Translated, it gives CASSDPGGVGYNSPLHF.